The clone carrying this TCR beta chain came up a few times. What it binds is not known. The data derive from a study of shared clonotypes between healthy human individuals. Study-level results: Blood was the sole source, and tissue repertoires probably differ.

The length of the CDR3 is 13 residues. Germline V gives CDR1 SGDLS, CDR2 YYNGEE. V was clipped by 0 bases and J by 4 bases, with 7 bases between them. Every contributor of samples was a Caucasian grown-up residing in Nashville, Tennessee. Clones were read by immunoSEQ multiplex PCR, and TCRdb kept only the in-frame ones, dropping some. The sample has about 1.5 million clones; over 95% are singletons. The chain is built from TRBV9 and TRBJ1-1; D is undetermined. The clonotype originates from a young man in good health. The source material was naive CD4+ T cells sorted from blood. Subset reported: CD45RA+ positively selected. The CDR3 nucleotides are TGTGCCAGCAGCGTAGCTTTCGGCACTGAAGCTTTCTTT. Translation gives CASSVAFGTEAFF. The full variable domain, rest sourced from reference TRBV9 and TRBJ1-1, is DSGVTQTPKHLITATGQRVTLRCSPRSGDLSVYWYQQSLDQGLQFLIQYYNGEERAKGNILERFSAQQFPDLHSELNLSSLELGDSALYFCASSVAFGTEAFFGQGTRLTVV.